Described below is a single T cell receptor beta chain sequence and its context. Its antigen is not identified. The sample comes from a study of T cells after posttransplantation cyclophosphamide. Trimming stripped 8 bases from V and 0 bases from J, with 16 bases between. Germline V gene lookup returns CDR1 MDHEN and CDR2 SYDVKM. The CDR3 covers 15 residues. Here immunoSEQ multiplex PCR was the method, and the copy in TCRdb shows in-frame clones only, minus some. This sample yields tens of thousands of clones, of which around 94% are seen a single time; approximately 3.1% belongs to the top ten. Study conclusions and caveats: TRB clonality was highly associated with recipient CMV seropositivity and reactivation.

The chain carries TRBV28 and TRBJ1-1, with D unclear. This TCR was recovered from a woman in her fifties or sixties in good health and a related stem cell transplant donor. The sequenced sample was PBMCs. CDR3 sequence reads: CASLPPEGLNTEAFF. For the CDR3, the DNA is TGTGCCAGCCTTCCGCCAGAGGGCCTGAACACTGAAGCTTTCTTT.